Listed below are T cell receptor beta chains from one sample, sequenced in a study of T-cell memory formation after mild COVID-19. MiXCR, run by TCRdb on the 5' RACE reads, gives a single entry per CDR3 protein. The sample holds about 310,000 distinct CDR3 sequences, less than 20% seen once. Sample: PBMCs or a T cell subset sorted from them (not recorded which). The receptors were sampled from a man between 18 and 29 years old who had mild COVID-19 (a few samples of this study predate the infection). Cell type and time point are not known. The CDR3 runs from the conserved cysteine through the conserved F or W. Fields, in order: V gene, J gene, clone size, D gene, CDR3 DNA, CDR3 protein. The D gene is left open where the match is weak. Clone sizes are given selectively: once, few, many, or a class where the clone is expanded.

>TRBV9|TRBJ2-2|few|-
TGTGCCAGCAGCGTAGCTACCCCCGGCGGGGGGGAGCTGTTTTTT
CASSVATPGGGELFF
>TRBV5-4|TRBJ1-1|few|-
TGTGCCAGCAGCTTGTATAAGGGGCCGAACACTGAAGCTTTCTTT
CASSLYKGPNTEAFF
>TRBV2|TRBJ2-3|few|TRBD2
TGTGCCAGCAGGCCCCTGGGCGGGGGATTTACAGATACGCAGTATTTT
CASRPLGGGFTDTQYF
>TRBV12-3/TRBV12-4|TRBJ2-2|many|TRBD1
TGTGCCAGCAGCTTATTGGCAGGGGGAAATGCCGGGGAGCTGTTTTTT
CASSLLAGGNAGELFF
>TRBV6-1|TRBJ1-2|-|TRBD1
TGTGCCAGCATCGACGACAGGGCGAATGGCTACACCTTC
CASIDDRANGYTF
>TRBV7-6|TRBJ1-4|few|TRBD1
TGTGCCAGCAGCTTAAGACAGGGCCCTGAAAAACTGTTTTTT
CASSLRQGPEKLFF
>TRBV5-1|TRBJ1-3|-|-
TGCGCCAGCAGAGCAGGATACACCATATATTTT
CASRAGYTIYF
>TRBV5-1|TRBJ2-6|-|-
TGCGCCAGCAGCAATTCTCTCTCTGGGGCCAACGTCCTGACTTTC
CASSNSLSGANVLTF
>TRBV24-1|TRBJ2-3|many|TRBD1
TGTGCCACCAGTGATACCGGGACAGGGAGCCCAGATACGCAGTATTTT
CATSDTGTGSPDTQYF
>TRBV5-1|TRBJ1-3|-|-
TGCGCCAGCAGCTTGGAGGCAGGAACGTCTGGAAACACCATATATTTT
CASSLEAGTSGNTIYF
>TRBV7-9|TRBJ1-1|-|-
TGTGCCAGCAGCCTCGGACGGACAAGGGACACTGAAGCTTTCTTT
CASSLGRTRDTEAFF
>TRBV2|TRBJ1-2|-|-
TGTGCCAGCAGTGAACGGGATGGCTACACCTTC
CASSERDGYTF
>TRBV6-2/TRBV6-3|TRBJ2-7|few|-
TGTGCCAGCAGAACCGGGACACAAATACAGTACGAGCAGTACTTC
CASRTGTQIQYEQYF
>TRBV5-5|TRBJ1-2|few|-
TGTGCCAGCAGCGCCATGGGGGGGAACTATGGCTACACCTTC
CASSAMGGNYGYTF
>TRBV7-9|TRBJ2-6|-|-
TGTGCCAGCAGCGCCCCCGTAGGGCCGACTGGGGCCAACGTCCTGACTTTC
CASSAPVGPTGANVLTF
>TRBV4-1|TRBJ2-1|-|-
TGCGCCAGCAGCCCACCTTCGGACGGAGACAATGAGCAGTTCTTC
CASSPPSDGDNEQFF
>TRBV12-3/TRBV12-4|TRBJ1-1|few|TRBD1
TGTGCCAGCAGCCGGGACAGCCCTGAAGCTTTCTTT
CASSRDSPEAFF
>TRBV7-9|TRBJ2-5|-|-
TGTGCCAGCAGCGAGGGGACGGGACAAGAGACCCAGTACTTC
CASSEGTGQETQYF
>TRBV7-9|TRBJ1-1|few|-
TGTGCCAGCAGCTTAGTTCGGGGGCCCACTGAAGCTTTCTTT
CASSLVRGPTEAFF
>TRBV20-1|TRBJ1-5|-|TRBD1
TGCAGTGCGCGGACAGGGAGATATCAGCCCCAGCATTTT
CSARTGRYQPQHF
>TRBV5-1|TRBJ1-4|few|TRBD1
TGCGCCAGCAGCTGGGGGGACAGGGCCGAGGAAAAACTGTTTTTT
CASSWGDRAEEKLFF
>TRBV3-1|TRBJ2-1|-|TRBD2
TGTGCCAGCAGCCAAGGCTATCGGGGGGGGGAGCAGTTCTTC
CASSQGYRGGEQFF
>TRBV4-1|TRBJ2-5|many|-
TGCGCCAGCAGCCCAGGGAGAGAGACCCAGTACTTC
CASSPGRETQYF
>TRBV27|TRBJ2-7|many|TRBD1
TGTGCCAGCTCGCGACAGGGGTACGAGCAGTACTTC
CASSRQGYEQYF
>TRBV2|TRBJ2-3|few|-
TGTGCCAGCAGTGAAGCCCGGGACCGCCTATCAGATACGCAGTATTTT
CASSEARDRLSDTQYF
>TRBV12-5|TRBJ1-3|-|-
TGTGCTAGTGCCCAAGGGGGTAACACCATATATTTT
CASAQGGNTIYF
>TRBV9|TRBJ2-1|-|-
TGTGCCAGCAGCCCTTGGGACCCAGAGCAGTTCTTC
CASSPWDPEQFF
>TRBV27|TRBJ1-4|few|-
TGTGCCAGCAGCCCAGCGGGAGCCACTAATGAAAAACTGTTTTTT
CASSPAGATNEKLFF
>TRBV5-1|TRBJ2-2|few|-
TGCGCCAGCAGCCAGGATGTCGGGGAGCTGTTTTTT
CASSQDVGELFF
>TRBV4-2|TRBJ2-6|few|-
TGTGCCAGCAGCCAGAGACTTTCCCCTGGGGCCAACGTCCTGACTTTC
CASSQRLSPGANVLTF
>TRBV4-3|TRBJ1-1|-|-
TGCGCCAGCAGCCAACTACGAGAAGGGTGGTCTGAAGCTTTCTTT
CASSQLREGWSEAFF
>TRBV6-6|TRBJ2-3|-|-
TGTGCCAGCCCACCCGAACAGTACGGCACAGATACGCAGTATTTT
CASPPEQYGTDTQYF
>TRBV7-3|TRBJ2-3|many|TRBD1
TGTGCCAGCAGCCCCAGGGGGTCGTCCGCAGATACGCAGTATTTT
CASSPRGSSADTQYF
>TRBV12-3/TRBV12-4|TRBJ1-5|-|-
TGTGCCAGCAGTTTCGGCCTCCCCCGCCAGCCCCAGCATTTT
CASSFGLPRQPQHF
>TRBV4-3|TRBJ1-1|-|-
TGCGCCAGCAGCCAGAATATTTTGAACACTGAAGCTTTCTTT
CASSQNILNTEAFF
>TRBV27|TRBJ1-1|-|-
TGTGCCAGCAGTACCCCGGAGCAGAAGAACACTGAAGCTTTCTTT
CASSTPEQKNTEAFF
>TRBV25-1|TRBJ2-3|few|TRBD2
TGTGCCAGCAGTGATTCGGGACTAGCGGGGGGAGTTACGCAGTATTTT
CASSDSGLAGGVTQYF
>TRBV11-2|TRBJ2-3|-|-
TGTGCCAGCAGCTTCCAGGGGAGAACAGATACGCAGTATTTT
CASSFQGRTDTQYF
>TRBV12-3/TRBV12-4|TRBJ2-3|few|-
TGTGCCAGCAGGCCAGGCCCGGATACGCAGTATTTT
CASRPGPDTQYF
>TRBV20-1|TRBJ2-7|few|TRBD2
TGCAGTGCCCGGGACCCGGGGGGGAGTTCCTACGAGCAGTACTTC
CSARDPGGSSYEQYF
>TRBV7-9|TRBJ2-3|-|-
TGTGCCAGCAGCTTGGCTAGCGCGGAAGATACGCAGTATTTT
CASSLASAEDTQYF
>TRBV5-1|TRBJ2-7|-|-
TGCGCCAGCAGCGCGGGATCCCAAGCGGTCGACGAGCAGTACTTC
CASSAGSQAVDEQYF
>TRBV7-2|TRBJ1-6|-|-
TGTGCCAGCAGCTTAGAGGATTCACCCCTCCACTTT
CASSLEDSPLHF
>TRBV4-2|TRBJ2-1|few|TRBD1
TGTGCCAGCAGCCAAGGCAGGGGGCGAAGGGACAATGAGCAGTTCTTC
CASSQGRGRRDNEQFF
>TRBV5-6|TRBJ2-1|-|-
TGTGCCAGCAGCCATCCTTCCTACAATGAGCAGTTCTTC
CASSHPSYNEQFF
>TRBV3-1|TRBJ2-1|-|TRBD1
TGTGCCAGCAGCCGACAGGGGACGCGCGCAAATGAGCAGTTCTTC
CASSRQGTRANEQFF
>TRBV7-2|TRBJ1-1|-|-
TGTGCCACTGGAGCAGGGACTAACACTGAAGCTTTCTTT
CATGAGTNTEAFF
>TRBV6-2/TRBV6-3|TRBJ1-2|-|-
TGTGCCAGCAGTTACAGGTCCTATGGCTACACCTTC
CASSYRSYGYTF
>TRBV6-6|TRBJ2-3|few|TRBD2
TGTGCCAGCAGTTACAGGACTAGCGGGGGGGCAGATACGCAGTATTTT
CASSYRTSGGADTQYF
>TRBV12-3/TRBV12-4|TRBJ2-5|few|-
TGTGCCAGCAGTTCCGGGACGCCGATTAGAAACTTC
CASSSGTPIRNF
>TRBV7-9|TRBJ1-1|few|-
TGTGCCAGCAGCGACCGGGACGGTGACACTGAAGCTTTCTTT
CASSDRDGDTEAFF